These T cell receptor beta chains were read from a single sample in a study of Tregs in tolerant kidney transplant recipients. Measured with immunoSEQ multiplex PCR; TCRdb has only the in-frame clones, and not every one. The sample consists of about 69,000 clones, around 90% of them appearing once. Sequenced here: CD4+ T cells from blood, sampled before the transplant. These TCRs come from a human donor who received a combined kidney and bone marrow transplant. The CDR3 runs from the conserved cysteine through the conserved F or W. D genes are given only for firm matches. Expanded clones get a size class; other rows say once, few or many, or leave the size out.

j_call	d_call	clone_size	v_call	cdr3_aa	cdr3_nt
TRBJ2-4	.	.	TRBV18	CASSPDARANIQYF	TGTGCCAGCTCACCAGATGCCAGGGCAAACATTCAGTACTTC
TRBJ2-1	TRBD2	.	TRBV7-2	CASSQPRPSGSTLEQFF	TGTGCCAGCAGTCAACCCAGACCTAGCGGGAGTACCCTTGAGCAGTTCTTC
TRBJ2-2	.	few	TRBV15	CATSRDLGAGELFF	TGTGCCACCAGCAGAGATCTAGGGGCCGGGGAGCTGTTTTTT
TRBJ2-1	.	.	TRBV10-3	CAIEAYGEQFF	TGTGCCATCGAAGCGTACGGTGAGCAGTTCTTC
TRBJ2-7	.	.	TRBV28	CASSSHISYEQYF	TGTGCCAGCAGTTCCCACATTTCCTACGAGCAGTACTTC
TRBJ2-1	TRBD2	.	TRBV25-1	CASSISGRLNEQFF	TGTGCCAGCAGTATTAGCGGGAGACTCAATGAGCAGTTCTTC
TRBJ2-7	TRBD2	.	TRBV28	CASSRSGSKGTYEQYF	TGTGCCAGCAGTCGTAGCGGGAGCAAGGGTACCTACGAGCAGTACTTC
TRBJ2-5	TRBD2	.	TRBV30	CAWSTGGETQYF	TGTGCCTGGAGTACGGGAGGAGAGACCCAGTACTTC
TRBJ1-1	.	.	TRBV9	CASSAEGGAGQF	TGTGCCAGCAGCGCAGAAGGGGGGGCAGGGCAGTTT
TRBJ2-3	TRBD1	.	TRBV5-6	CASSLAGQGFTDTQYF	TGTGCCAGCAGCTTGGCGGGACAGGGGTTCACAGATACGCAGTATTTT
TRBJ2-7	.	.	TRBV11-3	CASSLGGSYEQYF	TGTGCCAGCAGCTTAGGAGGTTCCTACGAGCAGTACTTC
TRBJ2-1	TRBD2	.	TRBV11-2	CASSLGVSSGSEQFF	TGTGCCAGCAGCTTAGGGGTGTCTAGCGGGAGTGAGCAGTTCTTC
TRBJ2-7	TRBD2	.	TRBV27	CASSFSSGRALEQYF	TGTGCCAGCAGTTTTAGTAGCGGGAGGGCCCTCGAGCAGTACTTC
TRBJ2-3	TRBD1	.	TRBV7-2	CASSFTGAPTDTQYF	TGTGCCAGCAGCTTTACAGGGGCACCCACAGATACGCAGTATTTT
TRBJ1-5	TRBD1	.	TRBV27	CASSLRSGGSQPQHF	TGTGCCAGCAGTTTAAGGTCAGGGGGGAGTCAGCCCCAGCATTTT
TRBJ1-5	TRBD1	.	TRBV7-9	CASSRGQGSNQPQHF	TGTGCCAGCAGCCGAGGACAGGGGAGCAATCAGCCCCAGCATTTT